Shown below are 27 T cell receptor beta chains from a single sample sequenced in a study of CD8 T cells in ankylosing spondylitis. TCRdb re-called the 5' RACE reads through MiXCR, storing one row per CDR3 protein. Seen here are 250,000 to 350,000 distinct CDR3 sequences, around 21% observed once, and the top ten hold 3.5%. The specimen was blood, either unsorted or a sorted T cell fraction (not recorded which). The origin of the receptors is a female donor with ankylosing spondylitis or in good health (not recorded which).

This clonotype has a handful of counts. The chain has TRBV29-1 and TRBJ2-4; the D gene is possibly TRBD1 (6 bases). Per germline, CDR1 SQVTM and CDR2 ANQGSEA. V gave up 4 bases and J gave up 5 bases, with 9 bases separating them. This CDR3 region has 12 residues. DNA of the CDR3: TGCAGCGTTGCAGGGGCCGAAAACATTCAGTACTTC. Its translation: CSVAGAENIQYF.

Only a few counts were recorded for this clonotype. The CDR3 bases are TGCAGTGCCGAGCTCCTAGCGGAAGGGGGTGCAGATACGCAGTATTTT. Translating gives CSAELLAEGGADTQYF. The rearrangement links TRBV20-1 to TRBJ2-3; weak D call: TRBD2 (7 bases). The CDR3 has 16 residues. The germline V gene has CDR1 DFQATT and CDR2 SNEGSKA (reference sequence). Trimming took 6 bases from V and 4 from J, leaving 23 bases between them.

This clonotype was counted many times. This chain joins TRBV29-1 and TRBJ2-3, with D possibly TRBD1 on 6 matching bases. Per the germline V gene, CDR1 is SQVTM and CDR2 is ANQGSEA. Trimming removed 7 bases from V and 4 bases from J, with 9 bases in between. This CDR3 has 11 residues. CDR3 sequence: CSGQGSDTQYF. Here the CDR3 DNA reads TGCAGCGGTCAGGGGTCAGATACGCAGTATTTT.

This clonotype was detected ten times or more. The chain recombines TRBV4-3 with TRBJ2-7; D perhaps matches TRBD2 (6 bases). The CDR3 contains 17 residues. Trimming stripped 4 bases from V and 3 bases from J, with 22 bases between. Germline values: CDR1 LGHNA, CDR2 YSLEER. The CDR3 is CASSLSGPGEVLYEQYF. The DNA of the CDR3 is TGCGCCAGCAGCCTTTCGGGCCCCGGGGAGGTACTCTACGAGCAGTACTTC.

This chain links TRBV6-1 with TRBJ1-2; 8 bases map to TRBD1. The germline CDR1 and CDR2 sequences are MNHNS and SASEGT. V trimming: 6 bases; J trimming: 1 base; junction bases outside the gene matches: 10. There are 16 residues in the CDR3. This chain's CDR3 is CASSPDRAILNYGYTF. As DNA, the CDR3 is TGTGCCAGCAGCCCGGACAGGGCCATACTTAACTATGGCTACACCTTC.

The chain couples TRBV4-2 to TRBJ2-7, with D perhaps being TRBD1 or TRBD2 (5 bases each). The V and J ends lost 6 bases and 6 bases respectively, with 12 bases between them. The CDR3 is made up of 12 amino acids. Germline CDR1 LGHNA, CDR2 YNFKEQ. The CDR3 region has the DNA TGTGCCAGCAGGTCCAGGGCGGGCGAGCAGTACTTC. Its translation is CASRSRAGEQYF.

This clonotype was observed a few times. The J gene is TRBJ2-5, the V gene TRBV5-6; unclear D gene. CDR1 and CDR2 from the germline V gene are SGHDT and YYEEEE. The CDR3 is 14 residues long. V was clipped by 5 bases and J by 1 base, with 12 bases between them. The chain's CDR3 is CASSRMGSQETQYF. The DNA of the CDR3 is TGTGCCAGCAGTCGAATGGGCAGCCAAGAGACCCAGTACTTC.

The V call is TRBV5-1, the J call TRBJ2-1, with 13 nucleotides matching TRBD2. This CDR3 is built from 16 residues. The germline gives CDR1 SGHRS, CDR2 YFSETQ. The ends lost 0 bases at V and 7 bases at J; junction bases unmatched: 4. The CDR3 DNA reads as TGCGCCAGCAGCTTGGGGACTAGCGGGAGAGGAAATGAGCAGTTCTTC. It yields the protein CASSLGTSGRGNEQFF.

CDR3 nucleotide sequence: TGTGCCAGCAGTGAAAATGGGGTCCTGGACCACGAGCAGTACTTC. This gives the protein CASSENGVLDHEQYF. The chain joins TRBV25-1 to TRBJ2-7; D gene ambiguous. The CDR3 consists of 15 residues. Trimming cost V 2 bases and J 5 bases, with 16 bases left between them. Germline V gives CDR1 MGHDK, CDR2 SYGVNS.

The sample holds a few counts of this clonotype. This chain links TRBV4-3 with TRBJ2-1; 9 nucleotides match TRBD2. CDR1 is LGHNA and CDR2 is YSLEER in the germline V gene. The length of the CDR3 is 17 residues. With V trimmed by 1 base and J by 3 bases, 7 bases remained unmatched. The CDR3 bases are TGCGCCAGCAGCCAAGGTAGCGTAGCGGGGGACTACAATGAGCAGTTCTTC. It specifies CASSQGSVAGDYNEQFF.

This clonotype has just a few counts. The chain recombines TRBV7-9 with TRBJ2-3, with D perhaps TRBD1 (6 bases). V shed 4 bases and J shed 6 bases, with 17 bases lying between them. CDR3 length: 15 residues. In germline, CDR1 is SEHNR, CDR2 FQNEAQ (reference sequence). The CDR3 is CASSYRPTGSDTQYF. CDR3 sequence (DNA): TGTGCCAGCAGCTACCGGCCTACAGGGTCCGATACGCAGTATTTT.

This sequence joins TRBV6-4 and TRBJ1-1; D uncertain. Trimming took 7 bases from V and 6 from J, leaving 9 bases between them. Germline-derived CDR1 and CDR2 are MRHNA and SNTAGT. This CDR3 is built from 11 residues. The CDR3 DNA reads as TGTGCCAGCATCGAGAGTGCTGAAGCTTTCTTT. It translates to CASIESAEAFF.

This clonotype was recorded many times. The chain couples TRBV29-1 to TRBJ2-7, with TRBD2 as a possible D gene (5 bases). Trimming removed 7 bases from V and 0 bases from J, with 13 bases in between. The CDR3 runs to 13 residues. Germline V gene data show CDR1 as SQVTM and CDR2 as ANQGSEA. The DNA for the CDR3 is TGCAGCGCTAAAGACGGGAACTCCTACGAGCAGTACTTC. It codes for CSAKDGNSYEQYF.

A few counts support this clonotype. The V call is TRBV2, the J call TRBJ2-7; 7 bases align to TRBD2. Trimming removed 4 bases from V and 4 bases from J; junction bases left unmatched: 4. Germline V gene data show CDR1 as SNHLY and CDR2 as FYNNEI. The CDR3 contains 13 residues. CDR3 residues: CASSASSGYEQYF. The CDR3 DNA is TGTGCCAGCAGTGCGTCTAGCGGATACGAGCAGTACTTC.

The chain has TRBV10-2 and TRBJ2-1; 14 bases are a match to TRBD2. The V gene end was trimmed by 7 bases and the J gene end by 6 bases; junction bases not matched to a gene: 5. The CDR3 is made up of 15 amino acids. The germline CDR1 and CDR2 sequences are WSHSY and SAAADI. The CDR3 DNA reads as TGCGCCAGCAATCCCGGGACTAGCGGGAGCAATGAGCAGTTCTTC. It codes for CASNPGTSGSNEQFF.

The sample holds a few counts of this clonotype. The chain has TRBV20-1 and TRBJ2-3; D is ambiguous. This CDR3 comprises 14 residues. CDR1 is DFQATT, CDR2 SNEGSKA, per germline (reference sequence). Trimming took off 3 bases at V and 6 bases at J, with 16 bases between the two ends. The CDR3 DNA follows: TGCAGTGCTAGTTCCCACGGCGCCGACGATACGCAGTATTTT. This encodes CSASSHGADDTQYF.

This chain connects TRBV27 to TRBJ2-5; D perhaps matches TRBD1 (6 bases). CDR1 is MNHEY and CDR2 is SMNVEV in the germline V gene (reference sequence). The CDR3 sequence is 15 residues long. Deletions cut 5 bases from V and 1 base from J, with 14 bases between. This CDR3 reads CASSRSQGVQETQYF. CDR3 nucleotides: TGTGCCAGCAGTAGGTCACAGGGTGTCCAAGAGACCCAGTACTTC.

This clonotype was detected a few times. The rearrangement uses TRBV13 and TRBJ1-6; 9 nucleotides match TRBD1. Germline loops: CDR1 PRHDT, CDR2 FYEKMQ (reference sequence). The CDR3 has 15 residues. V was clipped by 1 base and J by 7 bases; unmatched bases: 2. In DNA, the CDR3 is TGTGCCAGCAGCTTAGACAGGGGGCGAAATTCACCCCTCCACTTT. It codes for CASSLDRGRNSPLHF.

The table lists this clonotype with a few counts. The gene calls are TRBV7-2 and TRBJ2-5; no clear D gene. Germline V gene sequence: CDR1 SGHTA, CDR2 FQGNSA. The V gene lost 7 bases and the J gene lost 2 bases, with 14 bases spanning the gap. The CDR3 is made up of 14 amino acids. Written as DNA, the CDR3 is TGTGCCAGCACCTCGTCAGGATGGCAAGAGACCCAGTACTTC. Translation: CASTSSGWQETQYF.

The CDR3 DNA sequence: TGTGCCAGCAGCCAAGGAAGTCACGGGAGGCCCCCTTACAATGAGCAGTTCTTC. It translates to CASSQGSHGRPPYNEQFF. J is TRBJ2-1 and V is TRBV4-2, with 7 positions matching TRBD2. The CDR3 length is 18 residues. Germline V gene data show CDR1 as LGHNA and CDR2 as YNFKEQ. The ends lost 1 base at V and 4 bases at J; junction bases unmatched: 13.

This clonotype turned up a few times. The rearrangement uses TRBV20-1 and TRBJ2-1, with D uncertain. The CDR3 loop spans 14 amino acids. CDR1 and CDR2 (germline): DFQATT, SNEGSKA (reference sequence). V dropped 3 bases and J dropped 8 bases, with 17 bases sitting between them. The CDR3 loop reads CSASRLGNWDEQFF. CDR3 in DNA: TGCAGTGCTAGCCGGCTAGGGAATTGGGATGAGCAGTTCTTC.

This chain links TRBV19 with TRBJ1-1; the D is unclear. Germline V gene data show CDR1 as LNHDA and CDR2 as SQIVND (reference sequence). The CDR3 contains 14 residues. Trimming stripped 3 bases from V and 3 bases from J, with 11 bases between. The CDR3 region has the DNA TGTGCCAGTAGTATCGGGGTAACGGACACTGAAGCTTTCTTT. Translated, it gives CASSIGVTDTEAFF.

The sample holds a few counts of this clonotype. This chain links TRBV6-1 with TRBJ2-5; perhaps TRBD2 as D (6 bases). This CDR3 comprises 15 residues. V dropped 8 bases and J dropped 3 bases, with 19 bases sitting between them. Germline-derived CDR1 and CDR2 are MNHNS and SASEGT. The CDR3 DNA sequence: TGTGCCAGCCGATCTGGAGGGATGGGAAAAGAGACCCAGTACTTC. Protein sequence: CASRSGGMGKETQYF.

This clonotype was seen at least ten times. The chain combines TRBV11-2 with TRBJ2-2; D is possibly TRBD1 (6 bases). CDR1 and CDR2 from the germline V gene are SGHAT and FQNNGV. The V end lost 5 bases, the J end lost 1 base, and 11 bases lay between the germline ends. This CDR3 spans 15 amino acids. CDR3 sequence (DNA): TGTGCCAGCAGCACCTCACAGGGGAACACCGGGGAGCTGTTTTTT. Translated, it gives CASSTSQGNTGELFF.

The rearrangement uses TRBV24-1 and TRBJ1-2, with no clear D. V shed 7 bases and J shed 4 bases, with 12 bases lying between them. The CDR3 has 13 residues. CDR1 KGHDR and CDR2 SFDVKD come from the germline V gene. CDR3 amino acids: CATSRGLRYGYTF. CDR3 bases: TGTGCCACCAGCAGAGGGCTGCGCTATGGCTACACCTTC.

The rearrangement joins TRBV7-2 to TRBJ2-3; no reliable D call. The germline V and J ends were trimmed by 1 base and 2 bases, with 10 bases remaining between them. CDR1 SGHTA and CDR2 FQGNSA come from the germline V gene. The CDR3 contains 15 residues. CDR3 in amino acids: CASSLVGLPTDTQYF. The DNA of the CDR3 is TGTGCCAGCAGCTTAGTAGGTCTACCCACAGATACGCAGTATTTT. Full variable domain (rest looked up from reference TRBV7-2 and TRBJ2-3): GAGVSQSPSNKVTEKGKDVELRCDPISGHTALYWYRQSLGQGLEFLIYFQGNSAPDKSGLPSDRFSAERTGGSVSTLTIQRTQQEDSAVYLCASSLVGLPTDTQYFGPGTRLTVL.

Concerning this clonotype: At one end, the junction sequence differs from germline, possibly due to a read error. The rearrangement uses TRBV12-3 or TRBV12-4 and TRBJ2-1; D remains ambiguous. The CDR3 has 13 amino acids. The CDR3 DNA reads TGTGCCAGCAGTGTTAGGGTGTACAATGTGCAGTTCTTC. Amino acids: CASSVRVYNVQFF.